The 29 T cell receptor beta chains given below trace back to one sample, sequenced in a study of read filtering for tumor transcriptome and immune sequencing. This library used approximately 370 ng RNA and molecular barcoded adaptors spanning alpha/delta and beta/gamma chains. One entry per CDR3 protein, called by TCRdb with MiXCR from the reads. Of about 86,000 distinct CDR3 sequences in the sample, 10% to 15% are singletons; the top ten hold about 16%. Source material: a population of CD138-negative cells sorted from bone marrow. These receptor sequences come from a donor aged 40 or over with multiple myeloma.

This clonotype was detected many times. The chain employs TRBV29-1 and TRBJ2-2; D unresolved. Germline assignment: CDR1 SQVTM and CDR2 ANQGSEA. The CDR3 has 14 residues. The V and J ends lost 4 bases and 0 bases respectively, with 9 bases between them. CDR3 in amino acids: CSVVYYANTGELFF. The CDR3 DNA sequence: TGCAGCGTTGTCTATTACGCGAACACCGGGGAGCTGTTTTTT.

This clonotype appeared many times. This chain links TRBV20-1 with TRBJ2-1; 13 nucleotides match TRBD2. Per the germline V gene, CDR1 is DFQATT and CDR2 is SNEGSKA (reference sequence). J was trimmed by 7 bases and V by 4 bases; bases with no gene match: 10. The CDR3 covers 16 residues. The CDR3, as DNA: TGCAGTGCTACAACGGGACTAGCGGGAAAGTGGAATGAGCAGTTCTTC. It is translated as CSATTGLAGKWNEQFF.

The chain has TRBV18 and TRBJ2-2; D unresolved. Germline loops: CDR1 KGHSH, CDR2 LQKENI. V shed 4 bases and J shed 6 bases, with 15 bases lying between them. The CDR3 runs 15 residues. Written as DNA, the CDR3 is TGTGCCAGCTCACAAACCGGGCCCTTCTCCGGGGAGCTGTTTTTT. This sequence encodes CASSQTGPFSGELFF.

This clonotype has ten or more counts. The chain couples TRBV30 to TRBJ1-2; 7 bases agree with TRBD1. V was pared by 0 bases and J by 2 bases, with 0 bases of the junction left unmatched. The germline V gene has CDR1 GTSNPN and CDR2 SVGIG (reference sequence). The CDR3 totals 13 residues. This CDR3 reads CAWSVDRNYGYTF. The CDR3, as DNA: TGTGCCTGGAGTGTGGACAGGAACTATGGCTACACCTTC.

In its sample, this clonotype was seen many times. V is TRBV10-1 and J is TRBJ2-2; D gene ambiguous. Deletions cut 5 bases from V and 7 bases from J, with 8 bases between. In germline, CDR1 is WNHNN, CDR2 SYGVQD (reference sequence). The CDR3 length is 12 residues. The CDR3 DNA sequence: TGCGCCAGCAGTCGGTTCGGCGGGGAGCTGTTTTTT. Translated, it gives CASSRFGGELFF.

This clonotype was picked up many times. The chain has TRBV4-1 and TRBJ2-5; 7 bases line up with TRBD1. The V segment lost 2 bases and the J segment 2 bases; nucleotides outside the gene matches: 8. This CDR3 comprises 16 residues. Germline lookup yields CDR1 MGHRA and CDR2 YSYEKL. CDR3 sequence reads: CASSQTLQGWQETQYF. The CDR3 DNA is TGCGCCAGCAGCCAAACCTTACAGGGGTGGCAAGAGACCCAGTACTTC.

This clonotype showed up just a few times. V is TRBV2 and J is TRBJ2-3, with 7 bases that match TRBD1. After removal of 6 bases from V and 1 base from J, the junction contained 13 bases not matched to a gene. From germline, CDR1 is SNHLY and CDR2 FYNNEI. This CDR3 comprises 17 residues. CDR3 in amino acids: CASSDGTALVGTDTQYF. CDR3 nucleotide sequence: TGTGCCAGCAGCGACGGGACAGCTTTAGTAGGCACAGATACGCAGTATTTT. The full variable domain, completed using reference TRBV2 and TRBJ2-3, is EPEVTQTPSHQVTQMGQEVILRCVPISNHLYFYWYRQILGQKVEFLVSFYNNEISEKSEIFDDQFSVERPDGSNFTLKIRSTKLEDSAMYFCASSDGTALVGTDTQYFGPGTRLTVL.

This clonotype occurred a few times. This chain joins TRBV20-1 and TRBJ1-1, with D possibly being TRBD1 (5 bases). The CDR3 runs 13 residues. Per germline, CDR1 DFQATT and CDR2 SNEGSKA (reference sequence). Trimming pared 6 bases from V and 3 bases from J, leaving 14 bases between. CDR3 in amino acids: CSATQGGYTEAFF. CDR3 sequence (DNA): TGCAGTGCCACTCAGGGTGGGTACACTGAAGCTTTCTTT.

This clonotype was seen at least ten times. The rearrangement uses TRBV2 and TRBJ1-4; no firm D call. V lost 6 bases to trimming and J lost 5 bases, with 7 bases between them. Germline V CDR1 and CDR2: SNHLY, FYNNEI. The CDR3 consists of 12 residues. CDR3 protein: CASSTGNEKLFF. DNA for the CDR3: TGTGCCAGCAGCACCGGGAATGAAAAACTGTTTTTT.

This clonotype has a count of ten or more. V usage is TRBV11-2 and J usage is TRBJ1-1; no clear D. CDR1 SGHAT and CDR2 FQNNGV come from the germline V gene. V shed 2 bases and J shed 8 bases, with 12 bases lying between them. The CDR3 contains 13 residues. The CDR3 DNA sequence: TGTGCCAGCAGCTTACGGGCGAGGGCCGAAGCTTTCTTT. Translating it yields CASSLRARAEAFF.

This clonotype was detected ten times or more. The chain employs TRBV24-1 and TRBJ2-1; 13 nucleotides agree with TRBD2. The CDR3 length is 15 residues. Germline V gene lookup returns CDR1 KGHDR and CDR2 SFDVKD. As DNA, the CDR3 is TGTGCGGTTTCCCGAGGACTAGCGGGGGCCAATGAGCAGTTCTTC. It is translated as CAVSRGLAGANEQFF.

There are a few counts of this clonotype. The rearrangement uses TRBV28 and TRBJ1-5; no reliable D call. Germline lookup yields CDR1 MDHEN and CDR2 SYDVKM. V was trimmed by 7 bases and J by 6 bases, leaving 10 bases between them. The CDR3 runs 12 residues. CDR3 sequence reads: CASTAEAQPQHF. In DNA form, the CDR3 reads TGTGCCAGCACCGCGGAGGCTCAGCCCCAGCATTTT. Full variable domain (remainder filled in from reference TRBV28 and TRBJ1-5): DVKVTQSSRYLVKRTGEKVFLECVQDMDHENMFWYRQDPGLGLRLIYFSYDVKMKEKGDIPEGYSVSREKKERFSLILESASTNQTSMYLCASTAEAQPQHFGDGTRLSIL.

This clonotype was seen repeatedly, ten times or more. This chain connects TRBV29-1 to TRBJ2-2; D remains ambiguous. Germline V gene data show CDR1 as SQVTM and CDR2 as ANQGSEA. V lost 4 bases and J lost 2, with 17 bases in between. The CDR3 has 16 amino acids. The CDR3 nucleotides read TGCAGCGTTGGTGGCTTCGTGGCCTCAAACACCGGGGAGCTGTTTTTT. Its translation: CSVGGFVASNTGELFF.

V and J are TRBV20-1 and TRBJ2-1; D is uncertain. CDR1 is DFQATT, CDR2 SNEGSKA, per germline (reference sequence). Trimming removed 3 bases at V and 9 bases at J, with 18 bases between. The CDR3 is made up of 14 amino acids. The CDR3 DNA reads as TGCAGTGCTAGCCTTCCCACTCGTCCTGGTGAGCAGTTCTTC. This encodes CSASLPTRPGEQFF.

This clonotype showed up many times. The chain has TRBV5-1 and TRBJ2-7; no clear D gene. The CDR3 consists of 15 residues. Trimming removed 1 base at V and 1 base at J, with 12 bases between. In germline, CDR1 is SGHRS, CDR2 YFSETQ. DNA of the CDR3: TGCGCCAGCAGCTTGATGGGGTCGAGTTCCTACGAGCAGTACTTC. Translating it yields CASSLMGSSSYEQYF.

With respect to this clonotype: Being one base from a much bigger clone, this may be a read error. The gene calls are TRBV4-1 and TRBJ2-5; D gene uncertain. Germline V gene data show CDR1 as MGHRA and CDR2 as YSYEKL. This CDR3 contains 18 residues. Between the trimmed V and J ends, which lost 1 base and 7 bases, there was a span of 25 bases. The CDR3 DNA is TGCGCCAGCAGCCAAGGAACCGGTGGTTTTGGCCCCCGTGTGACCCAGTACTTC. Protein product: CASSQGTGGFGPRVTQYF.

The chain links TRBV3-1 to TRBJ2-5; D uncertain. The CDR3 spans 14 residues. V dropped 0 bases and J dropped 4 bases, with 9 bases sitting between them. Germline V gene data show CDR1 as LGHDT and CDR2 as YNNKEL (reference sequence). CDR3 DNA: TGTGCCAGCAGCCAAGATCCGGGCCCAGAGACCCAGTACTTC. It codes for CASSQDPGPETQYF.

This clonotype was counted ten times or more. The chain links TRBV11-3 to TRBJ2-1; D gene unclear. This CDR3 contains 14 residues. Germline V gives CDR1 SGHNT, CDR2 YENEEA. Trimming pared 5 bases from V and 6 bases from J, leaving 14 bases between. CDR3 in DNA: TGTGCCAGCAGCCCCATGGCGGCTGGCAATGAGCAGTTCTTC. Encoded protein: CASSPMAAGNEQFF.

This clonotype showed up many times. The V gene is TRBV28, the J gene TRBJ2-1; no clear D. The ends were cut back, 7 bases at V and 2 bases at J, with 15 bases in the middle. CDR1 is MDHEN, CDR2 SYDVKM, per germline. The CDR3 runs 15 residues. The DNA of the CDR3 is TGTGCCAGCACCTCTCGCGGCTCCCCCTACAATGAGCAGTTCTTC. Protein: CASTSRGSPYNEQFF.

This clonotype was found many times. The chain joins TRBV9 to TRBJ2-7; D is possibly TRBD1 (5 bases). Germline CDR1 reads SGDLS; CDR2 reads YYNGEE. Trimming cost V 4 bases and J 5 bases, with 16 bases left between them. This CDR3 contains 14 residues. The DNA of the CDR3 is TGTGCCAGCAGCCTCTGGGGCGGCCCAGACGAGCAGTACTTC. It yields the protein CASSLWGGPDEQYF.

This clonotype was picked up many times. This may be a read error: a much more frequent sequence differs by one nucleotide. Here the CDR3 omits its conserved ending phenylalanine or tryptophan, so a read error is the likely source. The chain employs TRBV6-1 and TRBJ2-1; TRBD2 matches 14 bases. CDR1 is MNHNS, CDR2 SASEGT, per germline. J gave up 7 bases and V 10 bases, and 6 bases lay outside the gene matches. This CDR3 has 14 amino acids. The CDR3, as DNA: TGTGCCATAACCGGGACTAGCGGGAGAAATGAGCAGTTCCTC. As protein: CAITGTSGRNEQFL.

This clonotype was detected many times. V gene TRBV5-1 combines with J gene TRBJ2-1; 7 nucleotides align to TRBD1. This CDR3 has 17 amino acids. Germline loops: CDR1 SGHRS, CDR2 YFSETQ. V was pared by 0 bases and J by 6 bases, with 12 bases of the junction left unmatched. CDR3 nucleotide sequence: TGCGCCAGCAGCTTGGGAGGCCAGGGGGAATTAGGCAATGAGCAGTTCTTC. Translated, it gives CASSLGGQGELGNEQFF.

There are many counts of this clonotype. The chain employs TRBV19 and TRBJ2-2, with D possibly being TRBD1 (6 bases). Trimming cost V 3 bases and J 4 bases, with 12 bases left between them. The CDR3 extends over 15 amino acids. Germline V gene data show CDR1 as LNHDA and CDR2 as SQIVND (reference sequence). CDR3 nucleotide sequence: TGTGCCAGTAGTATGACAGGTCTGAGCACCGGGGAGCTGTTTTTT. Its translation: CASSMTGLSTGELFF.

This clonotype has a single count. A single base separates this from a much larger clone, so it may be a read error. The chain uses TRBV7-2 and TRBJ1-1; D unresolved. CDR1 and CDR2 (germline): SGHTA, FQGNSA. The CDR3 runs 17 residues. Trimming left V 6 bases short and J 4 bases short, with 24 bases between. DNA of the CDR3: TGTGCCAGCAGTCTCCGATGCGAGAGAGGTAGAGGCACTGAAGCTTTCTTT. Translating it yields CASSLRCERGRGTEAFF.

Ten or more counts support this clonotype. The chain has TRBV19 and TRBJ2-1, with D unclear. Germline loops: CDR1 LNHDA, CDR2 SQIVND (reference sequence). The CDR3 is 15 residues long. V shed 6 bases and J shed 10 bases, with 22 bases lying between them. CDR3 in amino acids: CASSPTGRVGGEQFF. CDR3 sequence (DNA): TGTGCCAGTAGCCCGACTGGAAGGGTCGGTGGGGAGCAGTTCTTC.

This clonotype was recorded at least ten times. This rearrangement joins TRBV29-1 to TRBJ2-7; D is perhaps TRBD2 (5 bases). The CDR3 totals 19 residues. Germline loops: CDR1 SQVTM, CDR2 ANQGSEA. The V end was cut by 0 bases, the J end by 6 bases, with 30 bases between. The CDR3 region is CSVEDPGSWDGGGAGEQYF. CDR3 nucleotide sequence: TGCAGCGTTGAAGACCCGGGTTCCTGGGATGGCGGAGGCGCGGGCGAGCAGTACTTC.

This clonotype was counted at least ten times. The genes are TRBV5-1 and TRBJ2-7; the match to TRBD1 covers 9 bases. This CDR3 is 15 amino acids long. Germline assignment: CDR1 SGHRS and CDR2 YFSETQ. The V gene end was trimmed by 4 bases and the J gene end by 5 bases; junction bases not matched to a gene: 10. CDR3: CASSAPGQGSNEQYF. The CDR3 region has the DNA TGCGCCAGCAGCGCTCCGGGACAGGGTTCTAACGAGCAGTACTTC.

This clonotype was detected ten times or more. The rearrangement joins TRBV7-3 to TRBJ2-1; 9 bases fit TRBD2. The J segment lost 8 bases and the V segment lost 1 base, leaving 9 bases of the junction unmatched. Germline CDR1 SGHTA, CDR2 FQGTGA. This CDR3 has 16 amino acids. CDR3 residues: CASSLSPSGNRDEQFF. CDR3 nucleotide sequence: TGTGCCAGCAGCTTAAGTCCTAGCGGGAACCGCGATGAGCAGTTCTTC. The full variable domain, completed using reference TRBV7-3 and TRBJ2-1, is GAGVSQTPSNKVTEKGKYVELRCDPISGHTALYWYRQSLGQGPEFLIYFQGTGAADDSGLPNDRFFAVRPEGSVSTLKIQRTERGDSAVYLCASSLSPSGNRDEQFFGPGTRLTVL.

The V call is TRBV12-3 or TRBV12-4, the J call TRBJ2-7; 7 bases are a match to TRBD2. CDR3 length: 13 residues. Trimming cost V 4 bases and J 4 bases; bases outside gene matches: 4. CDR3 in DNA: TGTGCCAGCAGTTCGACTAGCCGGTACGAGCAGTACTTC. The encoded protein is CASSSTSRYEQYF.